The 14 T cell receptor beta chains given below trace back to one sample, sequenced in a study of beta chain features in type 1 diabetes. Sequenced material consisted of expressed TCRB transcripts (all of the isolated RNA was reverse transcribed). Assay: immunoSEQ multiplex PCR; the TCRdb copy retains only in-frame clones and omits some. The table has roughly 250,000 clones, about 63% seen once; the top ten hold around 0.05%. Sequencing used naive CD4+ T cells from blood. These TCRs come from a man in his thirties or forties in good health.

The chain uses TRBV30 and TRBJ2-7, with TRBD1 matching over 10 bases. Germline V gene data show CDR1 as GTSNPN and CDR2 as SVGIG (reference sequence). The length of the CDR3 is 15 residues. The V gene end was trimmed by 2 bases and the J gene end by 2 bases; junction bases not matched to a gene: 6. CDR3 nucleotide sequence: TGTGCCTGGAGTCTAGTTGGGACAGGGGCCTACGAGCAGTACTTC. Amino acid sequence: CAWSLVGTGAYEQYF.

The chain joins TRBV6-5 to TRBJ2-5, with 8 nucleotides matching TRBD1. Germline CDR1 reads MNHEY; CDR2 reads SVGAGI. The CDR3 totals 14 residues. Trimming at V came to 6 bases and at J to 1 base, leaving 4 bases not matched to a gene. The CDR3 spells CASSHTGGQETQYF. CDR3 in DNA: TGTGCCAGCAGCCACACAGGGGGCCAAGAGACCCAGTACTTC.

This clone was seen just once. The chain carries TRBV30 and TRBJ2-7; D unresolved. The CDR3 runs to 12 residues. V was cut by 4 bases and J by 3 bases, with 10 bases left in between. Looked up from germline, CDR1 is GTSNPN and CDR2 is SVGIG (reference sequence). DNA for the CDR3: TGTGCCTGGAAGGACGGTTACTACGAGCAGTACTTC. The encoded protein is CAWKDGYYEQYF.

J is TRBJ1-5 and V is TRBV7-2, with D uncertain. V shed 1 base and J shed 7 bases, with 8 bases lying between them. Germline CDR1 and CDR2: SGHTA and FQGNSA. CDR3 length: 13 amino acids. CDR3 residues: CASSLGLGQPQHF. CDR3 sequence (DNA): TGTGCCAGCAGCTTAGGGTTAGGGCAGCCCCAGCATTTT.

In DNA form, the CDR3 reads TGCAGCGTTGAACAGATTCCTGAGCAGTTCTTC. As protein: CSVEQIPEQFF. The chain joins TRBV29-1 to TRBJ2-1; D gene unclear. The CDR3 has 11 amino acids. Germline loops: CDR1 SQVTM, CDR2 ANQGSEA. V was clipped by 2 bases and J by 9 bases, with 8 bases between them.

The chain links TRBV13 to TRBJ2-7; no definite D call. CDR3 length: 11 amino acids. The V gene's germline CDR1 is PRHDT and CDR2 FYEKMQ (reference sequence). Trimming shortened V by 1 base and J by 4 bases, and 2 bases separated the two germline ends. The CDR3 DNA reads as TGTGCCAGCAGCTTAGAGTACGAGCAGTACTTC. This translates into CASSLEYEQYF. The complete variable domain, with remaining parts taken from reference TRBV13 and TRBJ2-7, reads AAGVIQSPRHLIKEKRETATLKCYPIPRHDTVYWYQQGPGQDPQFLISFYEKMQSDKGSIPDRFSAQQFSDYHSELNMSSLELGDSALYFCASSLEYEQYFGPGTRLTVT.

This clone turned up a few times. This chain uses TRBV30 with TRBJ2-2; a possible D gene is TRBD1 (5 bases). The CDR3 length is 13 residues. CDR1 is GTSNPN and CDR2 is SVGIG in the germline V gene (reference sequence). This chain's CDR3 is CLGRHRFAGELFF. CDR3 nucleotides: TGTCTAGGACGGCACAGGTTTGCCGGGGAGCTGTTTTTT. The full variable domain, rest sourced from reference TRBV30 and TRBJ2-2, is SQTIHQWPATLVQPVGSPLSLECTVEGTSNPNLYWYRQAAGRGLQLLFYSVGIGQISSEVPQNLSASRPQDRQFILSSKKLLLSDSGFYLCLGRHRFAGELFFGEGSRLTVL.

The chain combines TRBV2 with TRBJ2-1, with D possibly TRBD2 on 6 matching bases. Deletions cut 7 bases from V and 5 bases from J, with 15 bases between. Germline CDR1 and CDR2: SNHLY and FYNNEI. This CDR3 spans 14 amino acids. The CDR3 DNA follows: TGTGCCAGCACGGCGCTAGCGTTTGACAATGAGCAGTTCTTC. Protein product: CASTALAFDNEQFF.

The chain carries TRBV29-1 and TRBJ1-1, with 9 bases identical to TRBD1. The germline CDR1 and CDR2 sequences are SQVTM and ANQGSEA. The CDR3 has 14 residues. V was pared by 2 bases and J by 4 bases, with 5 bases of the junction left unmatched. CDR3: CSVEFGTGSTEAFF. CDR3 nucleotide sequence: TGCAGCGTTGAATTCGGGACAGGGAGCACTGAAGCTTTCTTT.

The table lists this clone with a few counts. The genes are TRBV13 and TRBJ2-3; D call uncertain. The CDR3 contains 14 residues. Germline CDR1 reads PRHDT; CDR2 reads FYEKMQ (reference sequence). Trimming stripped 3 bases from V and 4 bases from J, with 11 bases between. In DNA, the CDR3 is TGTGCCAGCAGCTTCCCCCCGGCCGCAGATACGCAGTATTTT. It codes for CASSFPPAADTQYF.

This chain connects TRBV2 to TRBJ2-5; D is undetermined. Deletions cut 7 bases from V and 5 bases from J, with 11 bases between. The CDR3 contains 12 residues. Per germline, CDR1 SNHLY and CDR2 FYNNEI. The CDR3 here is CASTADRETQYF. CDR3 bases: TGTGCCAGCACGGCGGACCGGGAGACCCAGTACTTC.

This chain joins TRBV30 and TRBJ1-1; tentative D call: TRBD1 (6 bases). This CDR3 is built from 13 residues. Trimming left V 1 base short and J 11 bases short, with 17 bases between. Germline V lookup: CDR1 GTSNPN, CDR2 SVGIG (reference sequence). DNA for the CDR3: TGTGCCTGGAGTGCCTATCAGACAGGAGAGGCTTTCTTT. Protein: CAWSAYQTGEAFF.

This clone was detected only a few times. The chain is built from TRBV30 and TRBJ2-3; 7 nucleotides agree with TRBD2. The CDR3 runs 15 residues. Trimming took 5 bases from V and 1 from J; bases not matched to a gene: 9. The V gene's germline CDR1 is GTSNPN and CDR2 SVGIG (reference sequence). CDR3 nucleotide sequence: TGTGCCTGGGAATCACGACTAGCCGGCACAGATACGCAGTATTTT. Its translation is CAWESRLAGTDTQYF.

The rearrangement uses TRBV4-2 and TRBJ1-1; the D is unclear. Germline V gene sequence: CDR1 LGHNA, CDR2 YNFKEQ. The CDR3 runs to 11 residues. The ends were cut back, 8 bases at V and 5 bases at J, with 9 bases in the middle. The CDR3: CASESETEAFF. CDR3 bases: TGTGCCAGCGAGTCGGAAACTGAAGCTTTCTTT.